One and the same sample provided the 29 T cell receptor beta chains below, sequenced in a study of OX40 agonist ivuxolimab in advanced cancers. Clones were sequenced by immunoSEQ multiplex PCR, and TCRdb holds only the in-frame ones, with some missing. The data hold approximately 60,000 clones, with over 75% observed a single time. This material consisted of CD4+ or CD8+ T cells sorted from blood, taken in a trial of the OX40 agonist ivuxolimab. All receptors derive from an adult with an advanced solid tumor such as melanoma, head and neck, liver or kidney cancer.

The chain combines TRBV19 with TRBJ2-7; D unresolved. The CDR3 sequence is 11 residues long. The germline V and J ends were trimmed by 5 bases and 5 bases, with 7 bases remaining between them. The germline V gene has CDR1 LNHDA and CDR2 SQIVND (reference sequence). CDR3 DNA: TGTGCCAGTAGTCCCGGCCACGAGCAGTACTTC. Its protein product is CASSPGHEQYF.

The table lists this clone with a count of one. The chain uses TRBV11-2 and TRBJ2-3; no clear D. The length of the CDR3 is 11 residues. CDR1 SGHAT and CDR2 FQNNGV come from the germline V gene. V was shortened by 6 bases and J by 2 bases, with 3 bases between the two germline ends. The CDR3 DNA reads TGTGCCAGCAGTTCCACAGATACGCAGTATTTT. The encoded protein is CASSSTDTQYF.

The chain recombines TRBV4-3 with TRBJ1-6; TRBD1 might be the D (5 bases). CDR1 and CDR2 (germline): LGHNA, YSLEER. The CDR3 contains 14 residues. V was cut by 3 bases and J by 6 bases, with 9 bases left in between. CDR3 amino acids: CASSQAGSNSPLHF. The CDR3 DNA follows: TGCGCCAGCAGCCAGGCAGGGTCTAATTCACCCCTCCACTTT.

This clone is judged medium-sized. CDR3: CASSDVYSYEQYF. The CDR3 DNA sequence: TGCGCCAGCAGTGATGTGTACTCCTACGAGCAGTACTTC. This chain uses TRBV10-2 with TRBJ2-7, with unresolved D. The CDR3 length is 13 residues. Trimming stripped 3 bases from V and 0 bases from J, with 6 bases between. CDR1 and CDR2 from the germline V gene are WSHSY and SAAADI.

This chain uses TRBV11-1 with TRBJ1-5; no clear D gene. The ends were cut back, 6 bases at V and 3 bases at J, with 9 bases in the middle. This CDR3 has 13 amino acids. Germline V gene lookup returns CDR1 SGHAT and CDR2 FQDESV (reference sequence). In DNA, the CDR3 is TGTGCCAGCAGTTATGACATCAATCAGCCCCAGCATTTT. Translating it yields CASSYDINQPQHF.

The genes are TRBV6-1 and TRBJ1-3, with no clear D. The CDR3 consists of 15 residues. V was cut by 7 bases and J by 0 bases, with 13 bases left in between. CDR1 is MNHNS, CDR2 SASEGT, per germline. DNA for the CDR3: TGTGCCAGCACCGAGATTAAGAGCTCTGGAAACACCATATATTTT. It yields the protein CASTEIKSSGNTIYF.

The genes are TRBV6-5 and TRBJ2-7; D is undetermined. CDR3 length: 13 residues. Trimming shortened V by 2 bases and J by 2 bases, and 7 bases separated the two germline ends. Germline CDR1 and CDR2: MNHEY and SVGAGI. CDR3 sequence: CASSYEPPYEQYF. CDR3 sequence (DNA): TGTGCCAGCAGTTACGAGCCCCCCTACGAGCAGTACTTC.

The V gene is TRBV18, the J gene TRBJ2-1, with D uncertain. This CDR3 comprises 11 residues. V gave up 6 bases and J gave up 4 bases, with 4 bases separating them. Germline CDR1 reads KGHSH; CDR2 reads LQKENI. In DNA form, the CDR3 reads TGTGCCAGCTCCAGTTACAATGAGCAGTTCTTC. It translates to CASSSYNEQFF. The variable domain in full, with the rest retrieved from reference TRBV18 and TRBJ2-1, is NAGVMQNPRHLVRRRGQEARLRCSPMKGHSHVYWYRQLPEEGLKFMVYLQKENIIDESGMPKERFSAEFPKEGPSILRIQQVVRGDSAAYFCASSSYNEQFFGPGTRLTVL.

The genes are TRBV14 and TRBJ2-3, with TRBD1 identical over 8 bases. V lost 3 bases and J lost 3; bases outside the gene matches: 11. Per germline, CDR1 SGHDN and CDR2 FVKESK. The CDR3 covers 17 residues. CDR3 sequence (DNA): TGTGCCAGCAGCCAGTTCAGGGGGCAAATCAGGACAGATACGCAGTATTTT. Residues: CASSQFRGQIRTDTQYF. Full variable domain (rest looked up from reference TRBV14 and TRBJ2-3): EAGVTQFPSHSVIEKGQTVTLRCDPISGHDNLYWYRRVMGKEIKFLLHFVKESKQDESGMPNNRFLAERTGGTYSTLKVQPAELEDSGVYFCASSQFRGQIRTDTQYFGPGTRLTVL.

This chain links TRBV6-6 with TRBJ1-2, with a tentative D call TRBD1 (6 bases). V was pared by 5 bases and J by 4 bases, with 14 bases between. Germline lookup yields CDR1 MNHNY and CDR2 SVGAGI (reference sequence). This CDR3 comprises 14 residues. CDR3 region: CASSLAQGGYGYTF. For the CDR3, the DNA is TGTGCCAGCAGTCTGGCGCAAGGGGGCTATGGCTACACCTTC.

V is TRBV2 and J is TRBJ2-3; the match to TRBD2 covers 8 bases. Germline CDR1 reads SNHLY; CDR2 reads FYNNEI. V shed 6 bases, J shed 1 base, and the junction held 3 bases outside the gene matches. The CDR3 sequence is 14 residues long. The CDR3 loop is CASRRAGGTDTQYF. CDR3 coding DNA: TGTGCCAGCAGGAGAGCGGGAGGCACAGATACGCAGTATTTT.

The chain couples TRBV7-2 to TRBJ2-3, with D unresolved. V lost 5 bases and J lost 0, with 9 bases in between. Germline V lookup: CDR1 SGHTA, CDR2 FQGNSA. The CDR3 runs to 14 residues. CDR3 DNA: TGTGCCAGCAGCCGAGGCCGAAGCACAGATACGCAGTATTTT. Its translation: CASSRGRSTDTQYF.

The V gene is TRBV18, the J gene TRBJ2-6, with 15 positions matching TRBD2. The germline V gene has CDR1 KGHSH and CDR2 LQKENI. V trimming: 3 bases; J trimming: 0 bases; junction bases outside the gene matches: 9. CDR3 length: 21 amino acids. The CDR3 DNA reads TGTGCCAGCTCACCTGTTACGGGACTAGCGGGAGGTAGCTCTGGGGCCAACGTCCTGACTTTC. This sequence encodes CASSPVTGLAGGSSGANVLTF.

As DNA, the CDR3 is TGTGCCAGCAGCTTGTCCCCGGCGGACACTGAAGCTTTCTTT. It translates to CASSLSPADTEAFF. The chain joins TRBV13 to TRBJ1-1; D ambiguous. The germline V gene encodes CDR1 PRHDT and CDR2 FYEKMQ (reference sequence). Trimming took off 3 bases at V and 3 bases at J, with 11 bases between the two ends. The CDR3 extends over 14 amino acids. The full variable domain, completed using reference TRBV13 and TRBJ1-1, is AAGVIQSPRHLIKEKRETATLKCYPIPRHDTVYWYQQGPGQDPQFLISFYEKMQSDKGSIPDRFSAQQFSDYHSELNMSSLELGDSALYFCASSLSPADTEAFFGQGTRLTVV.

V is TRBV5-4 and J is TRBJ1-3; D remains ambiguous. Germline V gives CDR1 SGHNT, CDR2 YYREEE (reference sequence). This CDR3 spans 16 amino acids. V was clipped by 0 bases and J by 4 bases, with 14 bases between them. This CDR3 reads CASSLGAPSGGNTIYF. The CDR3 region has the DNA TGTGCCAGCAGCTTGGGGGCCCCCTCGGGGGGAAACACCATATATTTT.

This clone came up a few times. J is TRBJ1-1 and V is TRBV19, with 11 bases that match TRBD1. The CDR3 runs 17 residues. Trimming removed 6 bases from V and 1 base from J; junction bases left unmatched: 10. Germline values: CDR1 LNHDA, CDR2 SQIVND (reference sequence). The CDR3 sequence: CASSPGQGALANTEAFF. DNA of the CDR3: TGTGCCAGTAGCCCCGGACAGGGGGCGCTTGCGAACACTGAAGCTTTCTTT.

The rearrangement uses TRBV27 and TRBJ1-2, with 7 nucleotides matching TRBD1. V lost 6 bases, J lost 1 base, and 5 bases stayed unmatched. This CDR3 is built from 14 residues. Germline CDR1 reads MNHEY; CDR2 reads SMNVEV (reference sequence). The CDR3 bases are TGTGCCAGCAGCCCGGACAGGCTTAACTATGGCTACACCTTC. This codes for CASSPDRLNYGYTF.

V and J are TRBV5-6 and TRBJ1-5; D uncertain. Per the germline V gene, CDR1 is SGHDT and CDR2 is YYEEEE. The CDR3 loop spans 15 amino acids. V dropped 1 base and J dropped 1 base, with 9 bases sitting between them. CDR3 bases: TGTGCCAGCAGCTTGAAAGCAAGGAGCAATCAGCCCCAGCATTTT. This translates into CASSLKARSNQPQHF.

V and J are TRBV10-3 and TRBJ2-1, with D possibly being TRBD2 (5 bases). V was pared by 1 base and J by 9 bases, with 7 bases between. Germline lookup yields CDR1 ENHRY and CDR2 SYGVKD. The CDR3 spans 12 residues. This CDR3 reads CAISEWAGEQFF. CDR3 DNA: TGTGCCATCAGTGAGTGGGCGGGTGAGCAGTTCTTC.

Concerning this clone itself: One end of the junction is discordant with germline, which a read error may explain. The J gene is TRBJ2-5, the V gene TRBV10-3, with 7 bases fitting TRBD1. This CDR3 region has 15 residues. Germline CDR1 reads ENHRY; CDR2 reads SYGVKD. The CDR3 region has the DNA TGTGCCATCAGTGAGTCCCGACAGGGACAAGGGACCCAGTACTTC. Its translation: CAISESRQGQGTQYF.

The V gene is TRBV15, the J gene TRBJ1-4; D might be TRBD1 (6 bases). This CDR3 has 15 residues. Germline lookup yields CDR1 LNHNV and CDR2 YYDKDF (reference sequence). V was trimmed by 5 bases and J by 8 bases, leaving 18 bases between them. In DNA form, the CDR3 reads TGTGCCACCAGCTTACAGGGTGGGGGGGGAGAAAAACTGTTTTTT. Translating gives CATSLQGGGGEKLFF.

The rearrangement joins TRBV5-1 to TRBJ2-1, with D possibly matching TRBD1 (6 bases). This CDR3 is built from 15 residues. V lost 0 bases and J 4 bases, leaving 11 bases between the germline ends. Germline assignment: CDR1 SGHRS and CDR2 YFSETQ. The CDR3 loop reads CASSLEQGIYNEQFF. The DNA of the CDR3 is TGCGCCAGCAGCTTGGAGCAGGGGATATACAATGAGCAGTTCTTC.

This chain joins TRBV15 and TRBJ1-5; D is ambiguous. V gave up 0 bases and J gave up 0 bases, with 12 bases separating them. This CDR3 comprises 17 residues. The germline V gene encodes CDR1 LNHNV and CDR2 YYDKDF (reference sequence). CDR3 region: CATSREGRRYSNQPQHF. Here the CDR3 DNA reads TGTGCCACCAGCAGAGAGGGTCGAAGATATAGCAATCAGCCCCAGCATTTT.

V gene TRBV27 combines with J gene TRBJ1-2; D ambiguous. The CDR3 is 13 residues long. CDR1 and CDR2 from the germline V gene are MNHEY and SMNVEV (reference sequence). The V end was cut by 4 bases, the J end by 2 bases, with 8 bases between. CDR3 residues: CASSWTVNYGYTF. The CDR3 nucleotides read TGTGCCAGCAGTTGGACGGTAAACTATGGCTACACCTTC.

The rearrangement links TRBV5-5 to TRBJ2-7; TRBD1 is a possible D gene (5 bases). The CDR3 loop spans 13 amino acids. Germline loops: CDR1 SGHKS, CDR2 YYEKEE (reference sequence). Deletions cut 2 bases from V and 4 bases from J, with 10 bases between. CDR3 sequence reads: CASSFERGYEQYF. DNA for the CDR3: TGTGCCAGCAGCTTCGAAAGGGGTTACGAGCAGTACTTC. Complete variable domain (other parts from reference TRBV5-5 and TRBJ2-7): DAGVTQSPTHLIKTRGQQVTLRCSPISGHKSVSWYQQVLGQGPQFIFQYYEKEERGRGNFPDRFSARQFPNYSSELNVNALLLGDSALYLCASSFERGYEQYFGPGTRLTVT.

This clone was observed a few times. The V call is TRBV12-5, the J call TRBJ2-7, with TRBD1 as a possible D gene (6 bases). The V gene lost 6 bases and the J gene lost 6 bases, with 6 bases spanning the gap. The germline V gene has CDR1 LGHNT and CDR2 FRNRAP. The CDR3 is 10 residues long. Here the CDR3 DNA reads TGTGCTAGTGGGGACAGCGAGCAGTACTTC. It yields the protein CASGDSEQYF.

The chain links TRBV19 to TRBJ2-7; 8 bases fit TRBD1. The CDR3 is made up of 14 amino acids. Germline V CDR1 and CDR2: LNHDA, SQIVND (reference sequence). The V segment lost 5 bases and the J segment 2 bases; nucleotides outside the gene matches: 5. CDR3 amino acids: CASSPRTGPYEQYF. The DNA of the CDR3 is TGTGCCAGTAGTCCGAGGACAGGGCCCTACGAGCAGTACTTC.

V usage is TRBV28 and J usage is TRBJ1-3, with unresolved D. CDR1 is MDHEN, CDR2 SYDVKM, per germline. V was trimmed by 7 bases and J by 4 bases, leaving 8 bases between them. The CDR3 totals 12 residues. This chain's CDR3 is CASNLQGNTIYF. The DNA for the CDR3 is TGTGCCAGCAACCTACAGGGAAACACCATATATTTT.

The chain combines TRBV5-6 with TRBJ1-4; D ambiguous. The CDR3 extends over 13 amino acids. The germline gives CDR1 SGHDT, CDR2 YYEEEE. V lost 1 base to trimming and J lost 8 bases, with 9 bases between them. CDR3 loop: CASSLMTGEKLFF. In DNA form, the CDR3 reads TGTGCCAGCAGCTTGATGACGGGCGAAAAACTGTTTTTT.